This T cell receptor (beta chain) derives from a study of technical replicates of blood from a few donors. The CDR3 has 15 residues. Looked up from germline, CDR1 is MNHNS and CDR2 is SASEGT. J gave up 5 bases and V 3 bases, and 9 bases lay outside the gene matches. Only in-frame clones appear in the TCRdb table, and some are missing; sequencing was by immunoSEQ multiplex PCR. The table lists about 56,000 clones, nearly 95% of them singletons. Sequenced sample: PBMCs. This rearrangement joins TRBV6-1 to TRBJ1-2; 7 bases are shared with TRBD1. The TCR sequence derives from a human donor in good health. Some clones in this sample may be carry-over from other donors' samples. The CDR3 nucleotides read TGTGCCAGCAGTGACCTTGACAGGGACCCTTATGGCTACACCTTC. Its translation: CASSDLDRDPYGYTF.